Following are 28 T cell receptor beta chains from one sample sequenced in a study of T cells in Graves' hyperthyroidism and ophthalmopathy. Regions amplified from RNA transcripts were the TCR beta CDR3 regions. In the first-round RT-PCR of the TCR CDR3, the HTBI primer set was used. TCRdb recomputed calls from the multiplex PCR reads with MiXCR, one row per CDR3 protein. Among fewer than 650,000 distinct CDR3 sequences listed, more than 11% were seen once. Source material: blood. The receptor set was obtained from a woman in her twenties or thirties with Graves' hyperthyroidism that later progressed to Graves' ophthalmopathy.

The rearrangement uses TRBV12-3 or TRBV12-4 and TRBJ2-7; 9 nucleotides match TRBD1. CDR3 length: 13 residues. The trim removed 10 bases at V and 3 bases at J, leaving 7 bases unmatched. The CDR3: CATRGTGNYEQYF. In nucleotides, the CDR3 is TGTGCCACCCGGGGGACAGGGAACTACGAGCAGTACTTC.

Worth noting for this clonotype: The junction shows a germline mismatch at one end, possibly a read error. The CDR3 spells CASRTTGEPFF. The CDR3 bases are TGCGCCAGCAGGACCACCGGGGAGCCGTTTTTT. The V and J genes are TRBV5-1 and TRBJ2-2; D may be TRBD2 (5 bases). The CDR3 contains 11 residues. Germline V gene lookup returns CDR1 SGHRS and CDR2 YFSETQ.

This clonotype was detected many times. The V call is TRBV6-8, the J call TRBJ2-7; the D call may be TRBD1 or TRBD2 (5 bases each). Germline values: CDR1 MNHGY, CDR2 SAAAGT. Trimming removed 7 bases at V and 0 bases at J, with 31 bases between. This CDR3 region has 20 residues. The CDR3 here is CASMGRANRGARMSSYEQYF. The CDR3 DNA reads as TGTGCCAGCATGGGACGCGCGAACCGGGGAGCGAGAATGAGCTCCTACGAGCAGTACTTC.

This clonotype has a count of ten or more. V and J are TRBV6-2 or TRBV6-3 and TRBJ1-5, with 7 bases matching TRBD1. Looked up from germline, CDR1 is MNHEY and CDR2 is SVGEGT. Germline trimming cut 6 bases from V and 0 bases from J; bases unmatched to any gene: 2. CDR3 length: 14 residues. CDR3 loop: CASSTGASNQPQHF. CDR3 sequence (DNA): TGTGCCAGCAGCACAGGGGCTAGCAATCAGCCCCAGCATTTT.

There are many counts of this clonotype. CDR3 region: CASSLGTSGPTDTQYF. The CDR3 bases are TGCGCCAGCAGCTTGGGGACTAGCGGTCCCACAGATACGCAGTATTTT. The chain couples TRBV5-1 to TRBJ2-3, with 10 nucleotides matching TRBD2. The trim removed 0 bases at V and 2 bases at J, leaving 3 bases unmatched. This CDR3 is built from 16 residues. Germline assignment: CDR1 SGHRS and CDR2 YFSETQ.

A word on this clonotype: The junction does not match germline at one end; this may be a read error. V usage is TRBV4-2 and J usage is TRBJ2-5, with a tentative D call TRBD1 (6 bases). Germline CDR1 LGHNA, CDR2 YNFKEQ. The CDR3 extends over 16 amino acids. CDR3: CACSQDWGRGGETQYF. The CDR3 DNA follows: TGTGCCTGCAGCCAAGATTGGGGCAGGGGCGGAGAGACCCAGTACTTC.

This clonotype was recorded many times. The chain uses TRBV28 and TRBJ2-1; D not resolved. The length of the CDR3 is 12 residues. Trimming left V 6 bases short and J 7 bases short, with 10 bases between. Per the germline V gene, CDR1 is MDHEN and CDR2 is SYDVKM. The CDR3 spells CASRLYVNEQFF. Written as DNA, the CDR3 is TGTGCCAGCAGACTATATGTTAATGAGCAGTTCTTC.

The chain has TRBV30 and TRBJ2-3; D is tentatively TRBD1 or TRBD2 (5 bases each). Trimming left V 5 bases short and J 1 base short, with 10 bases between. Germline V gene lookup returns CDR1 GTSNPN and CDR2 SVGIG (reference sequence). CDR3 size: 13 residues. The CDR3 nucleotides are TGTGCCTGGGCGAGGGGTGGCACAGATACGCAGTATTTT. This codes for CAWARGGTDTQYF.

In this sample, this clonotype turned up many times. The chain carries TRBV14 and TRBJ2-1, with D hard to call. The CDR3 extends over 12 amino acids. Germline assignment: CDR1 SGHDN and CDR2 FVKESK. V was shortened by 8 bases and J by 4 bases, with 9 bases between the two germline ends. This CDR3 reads CASAAAYNEQFF. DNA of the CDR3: TGTGCCAGCGCGGCGGCATACAATGAGCAGTTCTTC.

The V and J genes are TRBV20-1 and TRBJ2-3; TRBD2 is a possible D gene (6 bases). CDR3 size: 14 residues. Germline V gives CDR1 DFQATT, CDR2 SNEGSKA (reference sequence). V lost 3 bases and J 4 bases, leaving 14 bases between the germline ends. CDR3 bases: TGCAGTGCTAGGTCCCTAGCGAACCCAGATACGCAGTATTTT. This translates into CSARSLANPDTQYF.

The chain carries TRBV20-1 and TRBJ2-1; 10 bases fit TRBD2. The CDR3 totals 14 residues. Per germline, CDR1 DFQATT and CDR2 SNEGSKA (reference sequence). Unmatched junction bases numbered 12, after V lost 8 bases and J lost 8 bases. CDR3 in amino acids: CSPTPGLAIYEQFF. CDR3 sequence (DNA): TGCAGTCCAACCCCGGGACTAGCGATATATGAGCAGTTCTTC.

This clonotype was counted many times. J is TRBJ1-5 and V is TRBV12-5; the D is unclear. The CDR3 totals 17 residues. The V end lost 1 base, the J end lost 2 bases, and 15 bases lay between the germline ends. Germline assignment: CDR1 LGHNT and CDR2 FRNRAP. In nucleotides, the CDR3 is TGTGCTAGTGGTTTGGCCCCGACAAAAGAAGGCAATCAGCCCCAGCATTTT. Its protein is CASGLAPTKEGNQPQHF.

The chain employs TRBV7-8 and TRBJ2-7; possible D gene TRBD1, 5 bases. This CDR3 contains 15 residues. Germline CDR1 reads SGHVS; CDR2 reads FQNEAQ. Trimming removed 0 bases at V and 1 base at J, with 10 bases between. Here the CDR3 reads CASSLASDSSYEQYF. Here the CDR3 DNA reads TGTGCCAGCAGCTTAGCGAGCGACAGTTCCTACGAGCAGTACTTC.

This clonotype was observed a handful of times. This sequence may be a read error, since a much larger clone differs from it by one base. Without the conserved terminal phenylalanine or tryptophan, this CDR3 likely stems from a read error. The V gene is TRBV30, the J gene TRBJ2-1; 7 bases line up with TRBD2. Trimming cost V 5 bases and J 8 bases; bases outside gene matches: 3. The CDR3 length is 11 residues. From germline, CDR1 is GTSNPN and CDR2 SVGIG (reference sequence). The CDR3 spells CAWAREDEQFL. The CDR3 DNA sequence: TGTGCCTGGGCCCGGGAGGATGAGCAGTTCCTC.

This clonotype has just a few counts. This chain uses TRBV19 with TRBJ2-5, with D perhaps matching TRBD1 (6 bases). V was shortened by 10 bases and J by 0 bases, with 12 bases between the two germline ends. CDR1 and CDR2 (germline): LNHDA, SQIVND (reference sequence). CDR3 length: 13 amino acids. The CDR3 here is CATKDSNQETQYF. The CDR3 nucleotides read TGTGCCACCAAGGACAGTAACCAAGAGACCCAGTACTTC.

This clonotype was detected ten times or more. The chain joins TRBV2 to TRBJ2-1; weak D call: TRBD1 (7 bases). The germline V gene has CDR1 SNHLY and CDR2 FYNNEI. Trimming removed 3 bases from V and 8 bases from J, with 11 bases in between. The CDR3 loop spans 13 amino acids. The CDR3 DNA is TGTGCCAGCAGTGACAGGGGGGAGGATGAGCAGTTCTTC. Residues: CASSDRGEDEQFF.

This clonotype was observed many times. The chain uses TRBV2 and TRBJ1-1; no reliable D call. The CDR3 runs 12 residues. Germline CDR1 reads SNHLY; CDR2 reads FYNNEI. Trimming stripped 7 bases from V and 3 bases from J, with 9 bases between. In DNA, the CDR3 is TGTGCCAGCAACCTGATCGACACTGAAGCTTTCTTT. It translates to CASNLIDTEAFF.

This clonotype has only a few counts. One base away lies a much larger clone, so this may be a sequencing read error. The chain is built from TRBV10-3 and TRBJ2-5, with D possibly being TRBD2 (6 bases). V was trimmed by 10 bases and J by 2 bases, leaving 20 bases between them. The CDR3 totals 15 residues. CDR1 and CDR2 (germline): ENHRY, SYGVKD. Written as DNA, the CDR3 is TGTGCCACCCGACTAGTGGGAGGCCAACAAGAGACCCAGTACTTC. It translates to CATRLVGGQQETQYF.

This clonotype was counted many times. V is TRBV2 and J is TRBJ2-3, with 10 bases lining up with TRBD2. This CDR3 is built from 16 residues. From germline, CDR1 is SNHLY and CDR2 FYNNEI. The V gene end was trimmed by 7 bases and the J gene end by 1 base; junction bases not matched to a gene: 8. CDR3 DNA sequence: TGTGCCAGCAAAACGGGGCTAGCGGGGGGCACAGATACGCAGTATTTT. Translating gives CASKTGLAGGTDTQYF.

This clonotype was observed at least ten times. The CDR3 DNA reads as TGTGCCAGCAGAATAGGGGGCAACACAGATACGCAGTATTTT. Protein sequence: CASRIGGNTDTQYF. V is TRBV7-9 and J is TRBJ2-3; 7 nucleotides line up with TRBD1. This CDR3 is 14 amino acids long. With V trimmed by 6 bases and J by 2 bases, 5 bases remained unmatched. Per the germline V gene, CDR1 is SEHNR and CDR2 is FQNEAQ (reference sequence). Drawing the rest from reference TRBV7-9 and TRBJ2-3, the complete variable domain is DTGVSQNPRHKITKRGQNVTFRCDPISEHNRLYWYRQTLGQGPEFLTYFQNEAQLEKSRLLSDRFSAERPKGSFSTLEIQRTEQGDSAMYLCASRIGGNTDTQYFGPGTRLTVL.

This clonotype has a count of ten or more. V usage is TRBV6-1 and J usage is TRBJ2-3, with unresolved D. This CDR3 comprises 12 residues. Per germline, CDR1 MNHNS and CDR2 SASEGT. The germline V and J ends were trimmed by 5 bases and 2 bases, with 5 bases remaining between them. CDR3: CASSLHTDTQYF. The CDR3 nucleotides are TGTGCCAGCAGTCTCCACACAGATACGCAGTATTTT.

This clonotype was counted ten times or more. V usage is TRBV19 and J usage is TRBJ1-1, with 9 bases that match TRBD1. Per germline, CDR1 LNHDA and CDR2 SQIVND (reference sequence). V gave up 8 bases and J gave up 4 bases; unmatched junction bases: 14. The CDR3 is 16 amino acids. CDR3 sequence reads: CASLGGPGTGLTEAFF. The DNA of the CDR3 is TGTGCCAGTCTAGGGGGCCCCGGGACAGGGCTCACTGAAGCTTTCTTT.

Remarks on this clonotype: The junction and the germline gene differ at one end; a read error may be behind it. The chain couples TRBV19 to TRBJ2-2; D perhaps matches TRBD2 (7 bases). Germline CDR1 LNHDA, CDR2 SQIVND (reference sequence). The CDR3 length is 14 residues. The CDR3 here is CAAQAGANTGEPFF. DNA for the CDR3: TGTGCCGCTCAGGCGGGGGCTAACACCGGGGAGCCGTTTTTT.

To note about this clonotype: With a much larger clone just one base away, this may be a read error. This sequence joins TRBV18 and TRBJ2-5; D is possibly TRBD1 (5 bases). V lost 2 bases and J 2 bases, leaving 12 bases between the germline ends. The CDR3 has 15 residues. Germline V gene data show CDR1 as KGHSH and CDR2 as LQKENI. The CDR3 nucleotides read TGTGCCAGCTCACCAGTGAATCAGGGACAAGAGACCCAGTACTTC. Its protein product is CASSPVNQGQETQYF.

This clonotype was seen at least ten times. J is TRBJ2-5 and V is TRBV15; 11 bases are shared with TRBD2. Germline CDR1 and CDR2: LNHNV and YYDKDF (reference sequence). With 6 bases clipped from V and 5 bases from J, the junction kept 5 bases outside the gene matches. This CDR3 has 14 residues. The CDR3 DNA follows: TGTGCCACCAGGACTAGCGGGGAGGCGGAGACCCAGTACTTC. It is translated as CATRTSGEAETQYF.

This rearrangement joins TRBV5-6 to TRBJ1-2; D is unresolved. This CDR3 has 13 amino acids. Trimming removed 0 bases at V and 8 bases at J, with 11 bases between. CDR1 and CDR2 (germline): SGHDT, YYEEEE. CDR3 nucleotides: TGTGCCAGCAGCTTGGTAGGGTCTGGGGGCTACACCTTC. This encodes CASSLVGSGGYTF.

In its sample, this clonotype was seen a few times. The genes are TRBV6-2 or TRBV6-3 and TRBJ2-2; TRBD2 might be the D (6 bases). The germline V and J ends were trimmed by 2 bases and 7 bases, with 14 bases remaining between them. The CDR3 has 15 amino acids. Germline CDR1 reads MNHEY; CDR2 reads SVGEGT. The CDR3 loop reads CASSYMGLSGGELFF. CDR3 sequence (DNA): TGTGCCAGCAGTTACATGGGACTCTCAGGCGGGGAGCTGTTTTTT.

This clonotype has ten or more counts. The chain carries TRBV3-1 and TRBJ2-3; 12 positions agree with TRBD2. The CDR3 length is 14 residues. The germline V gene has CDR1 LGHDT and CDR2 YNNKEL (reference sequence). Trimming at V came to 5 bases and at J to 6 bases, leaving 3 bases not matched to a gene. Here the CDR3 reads CASSNGLAGDTQYF. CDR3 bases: TGTGCCAGCAGCAATGGACTAGCGGGGGATACGCAGTATTTT.